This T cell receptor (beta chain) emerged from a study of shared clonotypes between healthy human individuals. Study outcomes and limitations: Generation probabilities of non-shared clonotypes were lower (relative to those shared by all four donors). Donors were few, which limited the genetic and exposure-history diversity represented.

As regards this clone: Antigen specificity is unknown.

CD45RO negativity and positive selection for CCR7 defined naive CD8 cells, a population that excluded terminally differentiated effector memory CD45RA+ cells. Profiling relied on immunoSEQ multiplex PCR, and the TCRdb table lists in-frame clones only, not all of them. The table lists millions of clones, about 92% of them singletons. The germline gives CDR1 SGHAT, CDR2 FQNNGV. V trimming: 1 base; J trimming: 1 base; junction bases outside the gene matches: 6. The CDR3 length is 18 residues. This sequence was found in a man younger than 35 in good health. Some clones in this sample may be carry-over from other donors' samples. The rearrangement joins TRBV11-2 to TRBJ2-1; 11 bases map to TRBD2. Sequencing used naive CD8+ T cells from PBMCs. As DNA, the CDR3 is TGTGCCAGCAGCTTAGGAGTGCGACTAGCGGGATCCTACAATGAGCAGTTCTTC. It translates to CASSLGVRLAGSYNEQFF.